This T cell receptor beta chain was obtained from a study of T cell responses to AZD1222 COVID-19 vaccine. The V end was cut by 5 bases, the J end by 4 bases, with 9 bases between. This CDR3 region has 12 residues. Germline V gives CDR1 MDHEN, CDR2 SYDVKM. Study conclusions and caveats: Receipt of two AZD1222 doses was followed by a rise in Spike-specific TCR breadth and depth. In all cases, repertoires were sampled only after the peak T cell response. Baseline seropositivity characterized only a handful of AZD1222 recipients.

This clone is a singleton in its sample. The antigen is unknown. Data came from immunoSEQ multiplex PCR; TCRdb stores just in-frame clones and leaves some out. The sample lists some 130,000 clones; approximately 84% were seen once. This chain uses TRBV28 with TRBJ2-7; D is perhaps TRBD1 (6 bases). This TCR was recovered from an adult in good health. Sample: peripheral blood, taken on day 0 of AZD1222 vaccination. CDR3 sequence (DNA): TGTGCCAGCAGTGAAGGGGGATACGAGCAGTACTTC. Amino acids: CASSEGGYEQYF.